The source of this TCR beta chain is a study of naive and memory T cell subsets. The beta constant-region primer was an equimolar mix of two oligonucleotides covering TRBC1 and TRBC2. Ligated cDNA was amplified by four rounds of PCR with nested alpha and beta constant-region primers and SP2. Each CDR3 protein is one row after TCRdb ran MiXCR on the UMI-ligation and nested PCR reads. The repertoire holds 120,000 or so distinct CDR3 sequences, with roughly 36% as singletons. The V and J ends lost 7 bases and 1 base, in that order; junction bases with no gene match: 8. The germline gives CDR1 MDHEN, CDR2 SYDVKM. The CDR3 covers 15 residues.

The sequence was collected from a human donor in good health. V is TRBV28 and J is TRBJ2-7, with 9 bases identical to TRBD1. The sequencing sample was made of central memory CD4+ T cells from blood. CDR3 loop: CASKASGTGSYEQYF. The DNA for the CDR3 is TGTGCCAGCAAAGCCTCCGGGACAGGGTCCTACGAGCAGTACTTC. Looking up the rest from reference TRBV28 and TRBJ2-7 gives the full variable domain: DVKVTQSSRYLVKRTGEKVFLECVQDMDHENMFWYRQDPGLGLRLIYFSYDVKMKEKGDIPEGYSVSREKKERFSLILESASTNQTSMYLCASKASGTGSYEQYFGPGTRLTVT.